Following are 8 T cell receptor beta chains from one sample sequenced in a study of T cell responses to AZD1222 COVID-19 vaccine. The assay was immunoSEQ multiplex PCR, and TCRdb's table has in-frame clones only and misses some. The top ten clones hold 2% to 2.5% of a sample with about 120,000 clones, 80% to 90% of them seen once. The sequenced sample was peripheral blood, obtained on day 0 of AZD1222 vaccination. These TCRs come from an adult in good health.

This clone has a handful of counts. The rearrangement uses TRBV2 and TRBJ2-2, with 11 bases that match TRBD1. Germline V gene data show CDR1 as SNHLY and CDR2 as FYNNEI. The junction had 8 bases not matched to a gene; V was cut back by 6 bases and J by 5 bases. The CDR3 has 16 residues. Here the CDR3 DNA reads TGTGCCAGCAGCCGGGACAGGGGGGACAGAACCGGGGAGCTGTTTTTT. It translates to CASSRDRGDRTGELFF.

The chain employs TRBV30 and TRBJ1-4; D unclear. Between the trimmed V and J ends, which lost 4 bases and 8 bases, there was a span of 11 bases. The CDR3 runs to 12 residues. The germline CDR1 and CDR2 sequences are GTSNPN and SVGIG (reference sequence). In DNA form, the CDR3 reads TGTGCCTGGATGGAAGAGGAGGAAAAACTGTTTTTT. Protein product: CAWMEEEEKLFF.

The V and J genes are TRBV19 and TRBJ2-6; D gene uncertain. Trimming pared 4 bases from V and 4 bases from J, leaving 8 bases between. Germline CDR1 reads LNHDA; CDR2 reads SQIVND (reference sequence). The CDR3 length is 14 residues. CDR3 in DNA: TGTGCCAGTAGTAACCTAGGAGGGGCCAACGTCCTGACTTTC. It is translated as CASSNLGGANVLTF.

The chain recombines TRBV5-6 with TRBJ2-1; 7 nucleotides agree with TRBD1. The germline V gene has CDR1 SGHDT and CDR2 YYEEEE. The CDR3 consists of 14 residues. Germline trimming cut 7 bases from V and 4 bases from J; bases unmatched to any gene: 8. The CDR3 loop is CASHSWDRYNEQFF. CDR3 nucleotides: TGTGCCAGCCACAGCTGGGACAGATACAATGAGCAGTTCTTC.

V gene TRBV9 combines with J gene TRBJ2-1, with D unresolved. Germline CDR1 is SGDLS and CDR2 is YYNGEE. The CDR3 has 15 amino acids. V lost 0 bases to trimming and J lost 1 base, with 8 bases between them. In DNA form, the CDR3 reads TGTGCCAGCAGCGTAGCTCCGGTATCCTACAATGAGCAGTTCTTC. It encodes CASSVAPVSYNEQFF. Full variable domain (remainder filled in from reference TRBV9 and TRBJ2-1): DSGVTQTPKHLITATGQRVTLRCSPRSGDLSVYWYQQSLDQGLQFLIQYYNGEERAKGNILERFSAQQFPDLHSELNLSSLELGDSALYFCASSVAPVSYNEQFFGPGTRLTVL.

The rearrangement links TRBV13 to TRBJ2-5, with 11 bases that match TRBD1. The CDR3 runs 17 residues. V was clipped by 5 bases and J by 5 bases; unmatched bases: 13. Looked up from germline, CDR1 is PRHDT and CDR2 is FYEKMQ (reference sequence). The CDR3 loop reads CASSPKTDRGHRETQYF. The CDR3, as DNA: TGTGCCAGCAGCCCTAAAACGGACAGGGGGCATCGGGAGACCCAGTACTTC.

The gene calls are TRBV7-3 and TRBJ2-3, with 12 bases identical to TRBD2. From germline, CDR1 is SGHTA and CDR2 FQGTGA. CDR3 length: 15 residues. Trimming cost V 5 bases and J 4 bases; bases outside gene matches: 4. CDR3 loop: CASSLLAGGSDTQYF. DNA of the CDR3: TGTGCCAGCAGCCTGCTAGCGGGAGGGTCAGATACGCAGTATTTT.

J is TRBJ2-7 and V is TRBV15, with 7 nucleotides matching TRBD1. From germline, CDR1 is LNHNV and CDR2 YYDKDF (reference sequence). The J segment lost 3 bases and the V segment lost 0 bases, leaving 11 bases of the junction unmatched. The CDR3 is 17 residues long. The CDR3 nucleotides read TGTGCCACCAGCAGAGAGAGTAAGAGGACAGGCTTCTACGAGCAGTACTTC. Its translation is CATSRESKRTGFYEQYF.